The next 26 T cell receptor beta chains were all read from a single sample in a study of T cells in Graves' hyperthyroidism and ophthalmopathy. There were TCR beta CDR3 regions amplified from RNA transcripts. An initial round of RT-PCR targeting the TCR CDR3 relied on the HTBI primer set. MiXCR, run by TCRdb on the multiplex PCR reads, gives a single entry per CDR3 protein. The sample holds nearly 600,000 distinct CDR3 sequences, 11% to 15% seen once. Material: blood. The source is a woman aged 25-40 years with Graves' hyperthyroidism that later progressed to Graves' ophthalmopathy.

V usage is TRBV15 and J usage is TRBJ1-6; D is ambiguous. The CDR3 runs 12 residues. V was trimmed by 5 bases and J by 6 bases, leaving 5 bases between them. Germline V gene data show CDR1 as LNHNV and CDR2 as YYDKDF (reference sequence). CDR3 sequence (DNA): TGTGCCACCAGCGGCACTAATTCACCCCTCCACTTT. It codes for CATSGTNSPLHF.

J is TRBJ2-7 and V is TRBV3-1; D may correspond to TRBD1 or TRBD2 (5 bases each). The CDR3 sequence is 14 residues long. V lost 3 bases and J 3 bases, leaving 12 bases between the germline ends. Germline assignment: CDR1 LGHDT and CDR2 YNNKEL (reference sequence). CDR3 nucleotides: TGTGCCAGCAGCCAGGGGGACGGTTTCTACGAGCAGTACTTC. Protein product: CASSQGDGFYEQYF.

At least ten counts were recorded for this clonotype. The CDR3 loop is CASSETGGHQPQHF. Written as DNA, the CDR3 is TGTGCCAGCAGTGAGACAGGGGGCCATCAGCCCCAGCATTTT. The gene calls are TRBV2 and TRBJ1-5; 10 nucleotides match TRBD1. After removal of 3 bases from V and 5 bases from J, the junction contained 1 base not matched to a gene. Germline lookup yields CDR1 SNHLY and CDR2 FYNNEI. This CDR3 contains 14 residues. The complete variable domain, with remaining parts taken from reference TRBV2 and TRBJ1-5, reads EPEVTQTPSHQVTQMGQEVILRCVPISNHLYFYWYRQILGQKVEFLVSFYNNEISEKSEIFDDQFSVERPDGSNFTLKIRSTKLEDSAMYFCASSETGGHQPQHFGDGTRLSIL.

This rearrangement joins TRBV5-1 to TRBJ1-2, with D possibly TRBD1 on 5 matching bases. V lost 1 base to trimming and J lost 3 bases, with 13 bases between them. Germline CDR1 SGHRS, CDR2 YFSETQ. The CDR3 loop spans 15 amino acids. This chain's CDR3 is CASSLIEGGDYGYTF. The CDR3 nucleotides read TGCGCCAGCAGCTTGATAGAGGGAGGGGACTATGGCTACACCTTC.

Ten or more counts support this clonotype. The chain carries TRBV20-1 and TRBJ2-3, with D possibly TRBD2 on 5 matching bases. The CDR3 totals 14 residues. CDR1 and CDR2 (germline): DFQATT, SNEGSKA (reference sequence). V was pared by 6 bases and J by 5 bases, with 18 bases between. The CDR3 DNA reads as TGCAGTGCCGGCCCAGCGGAGCTAATAGATACGCAGTATTTT. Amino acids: CSAGPAELIDTQYF.

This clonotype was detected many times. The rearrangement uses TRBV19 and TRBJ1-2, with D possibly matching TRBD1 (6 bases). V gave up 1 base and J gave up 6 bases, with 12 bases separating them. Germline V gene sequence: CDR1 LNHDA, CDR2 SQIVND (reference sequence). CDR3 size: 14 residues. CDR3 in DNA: TGTGCCAGTAGTATAGTCCAGGGGATGGATGGCTACACCTTC. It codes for CASSIVQGMDGYTF.

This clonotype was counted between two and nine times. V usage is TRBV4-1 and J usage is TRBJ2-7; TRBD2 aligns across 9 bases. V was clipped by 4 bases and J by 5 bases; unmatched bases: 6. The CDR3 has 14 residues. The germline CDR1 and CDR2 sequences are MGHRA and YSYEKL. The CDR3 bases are TGCGCCAGCAGCCTAGCGGAGCGGGGGGACGAGCAGTACTTC. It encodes CASSLAERGDEQYF.

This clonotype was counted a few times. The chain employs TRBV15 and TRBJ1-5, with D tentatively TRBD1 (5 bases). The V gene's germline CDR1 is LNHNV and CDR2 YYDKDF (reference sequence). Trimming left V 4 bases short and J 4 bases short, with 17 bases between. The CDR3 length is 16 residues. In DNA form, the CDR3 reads TGTGCCACCAGCACCCCCTGGGGGGGGGAGAATCAGCCCCAGCATTTT. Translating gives CATSTPWGGENQPQHF.

The CDR3 nucleotides are TGTGCCAGCGCGGGACTAGCGAATTACAATGAGCAGTTCTTC. Protein: CASAGLANYNEQFF. The chain joins TRBV9 to TRBJ2-1; 10 bases fit TRBD2. Germline loops: CDR1 SGDLS, CDR2 YYNGEE. The CDR3 totals 14 residues. V lost 7 bases and J lost 4; bases outside the gene matches: 5. Variable domain in full (rest from reference TRBV9 and TRBJ2-1): DSGVTQTPKHLITATGQRVTLRCSPRSGDLSVYWYQQSLDQGLQFLIQYYNGEERAKGNILERFSAQQFPDLHSELNLSSLELGDSALYFCASAGLANYNEQFFGPGTRLTVL.

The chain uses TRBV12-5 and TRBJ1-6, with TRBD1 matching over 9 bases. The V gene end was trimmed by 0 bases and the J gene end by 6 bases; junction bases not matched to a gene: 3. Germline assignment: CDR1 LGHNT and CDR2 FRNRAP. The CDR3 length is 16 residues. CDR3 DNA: TGTGCTAGTGGTTTGGTACTGGACAGGGGTAATTCACCCCTCCACTTT. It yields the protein CASGLVLDRGNSPLHF.

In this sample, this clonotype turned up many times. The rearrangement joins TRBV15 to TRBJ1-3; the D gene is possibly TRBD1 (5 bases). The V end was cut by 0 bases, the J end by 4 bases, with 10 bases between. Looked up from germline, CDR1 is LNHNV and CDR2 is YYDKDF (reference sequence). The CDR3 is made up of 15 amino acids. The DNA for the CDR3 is TGTGCCACCAGCAGAGAGGGGGAATCCGGAAACACCATATATTTT. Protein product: CATSREGESGNTIYF.

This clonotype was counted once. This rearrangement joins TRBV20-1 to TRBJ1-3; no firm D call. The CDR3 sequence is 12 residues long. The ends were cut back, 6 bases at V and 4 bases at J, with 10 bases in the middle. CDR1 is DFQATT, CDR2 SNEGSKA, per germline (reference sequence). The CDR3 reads CSASTSGNTIYF. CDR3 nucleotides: TGCAGTGCCTCTACGAGCGGAAACACCATATATTTT.

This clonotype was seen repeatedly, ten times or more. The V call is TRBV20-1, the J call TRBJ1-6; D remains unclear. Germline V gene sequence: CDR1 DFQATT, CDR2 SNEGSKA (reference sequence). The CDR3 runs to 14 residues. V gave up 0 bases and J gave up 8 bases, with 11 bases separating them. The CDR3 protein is CSARDLRGDSPLHF. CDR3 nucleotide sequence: TGCAGTGCTAGAGACCTACGTGGAGATTCACCCCTCCACTTT.

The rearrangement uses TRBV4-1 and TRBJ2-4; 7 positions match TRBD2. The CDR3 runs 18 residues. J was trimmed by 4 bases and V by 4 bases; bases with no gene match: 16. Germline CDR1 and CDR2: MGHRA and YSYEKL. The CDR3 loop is CASSPTLRTRFPKNIQYF. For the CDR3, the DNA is TGCGCCAGCAGCCCGACCTTGAGGACTAGATTCCCGAAAAACATTCAGTACTTC.

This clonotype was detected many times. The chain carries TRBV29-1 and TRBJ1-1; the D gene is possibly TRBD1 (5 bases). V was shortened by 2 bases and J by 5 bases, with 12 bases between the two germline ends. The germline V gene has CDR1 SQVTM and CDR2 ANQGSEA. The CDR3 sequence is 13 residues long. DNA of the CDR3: TGCAGCGTTGAAAAGGGGAGCGGTACTGAAGCTTTCTTT. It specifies CSVEKGSGTEAFF.

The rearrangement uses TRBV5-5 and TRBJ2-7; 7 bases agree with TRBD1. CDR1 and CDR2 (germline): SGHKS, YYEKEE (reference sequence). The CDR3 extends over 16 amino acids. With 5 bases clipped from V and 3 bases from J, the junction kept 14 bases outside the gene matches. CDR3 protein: CASSSAPIYRGYEQYF. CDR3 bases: TGTGCCAGCAGTTCTGCTCCGATTTACAGGGGCTACGAGCAGTACTTC.

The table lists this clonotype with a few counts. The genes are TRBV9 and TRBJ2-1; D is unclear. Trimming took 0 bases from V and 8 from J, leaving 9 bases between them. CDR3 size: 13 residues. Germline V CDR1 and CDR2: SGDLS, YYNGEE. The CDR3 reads CASSVVTNDEQFF. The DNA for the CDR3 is TGTGCCAGCAGCGTAGTCACTAACGATGAGCAGTTCTTC.

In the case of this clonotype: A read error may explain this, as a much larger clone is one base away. CDR3 sequence reads: CAWAESQGSNQPQHF. The DNA of the CDR3 is TGTGCCTGGGCAGAATCACAGGGGAGCAATCAGCCCCAGCATTTT. The chain is built from TRBV30 and TRBJ1-5; 7 positions agree with TRBD1. The CDR3 is 15 residues long. Germline lookup yields CDR1 GTSNPN and CDR2 SVGIG (reference sequence). V lost 5 bases, J lost 1 base, and 8 bases stayed unmatched.

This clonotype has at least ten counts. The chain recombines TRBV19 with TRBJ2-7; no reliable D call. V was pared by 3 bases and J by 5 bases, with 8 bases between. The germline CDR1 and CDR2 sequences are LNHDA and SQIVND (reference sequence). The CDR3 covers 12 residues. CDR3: CASSMGGHEQYF. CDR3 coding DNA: TGTGCCAGTAGTATGGGCGGACACGAGCAGTACTTC.

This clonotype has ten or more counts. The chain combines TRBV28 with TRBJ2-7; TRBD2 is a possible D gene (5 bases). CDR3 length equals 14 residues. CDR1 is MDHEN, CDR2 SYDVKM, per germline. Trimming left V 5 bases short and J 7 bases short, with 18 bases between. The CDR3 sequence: CASSLRVLGEEQYF. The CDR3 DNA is TGTGCCAGCAGTCTTAGGGTCCTCGGGGAAGAGCAGTACTTC.

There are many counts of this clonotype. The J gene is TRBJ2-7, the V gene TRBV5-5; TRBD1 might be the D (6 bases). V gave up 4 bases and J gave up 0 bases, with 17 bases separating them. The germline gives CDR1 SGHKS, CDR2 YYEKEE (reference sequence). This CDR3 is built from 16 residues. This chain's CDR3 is CASSTAPGQVSYEQYF. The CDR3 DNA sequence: TGTGCCAGCAGCACGGCCCCGGGACAAGTCTCCTACGAGCAGTACTTC. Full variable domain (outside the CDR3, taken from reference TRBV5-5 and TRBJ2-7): DAGVTQSPTHLIKTRGQQVTLRCSPISGHKSVSWYQQVLGQGPQFIFQYYEKEERGRGNFPDRFSARQFPNYSSELNVNALLLGDSALYLCASSTAPGQVSYEQYFGPGTRLTVT.

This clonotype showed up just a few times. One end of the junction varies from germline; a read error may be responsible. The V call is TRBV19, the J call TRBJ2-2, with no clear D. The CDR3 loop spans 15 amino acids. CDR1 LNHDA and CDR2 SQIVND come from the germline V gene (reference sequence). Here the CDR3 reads CASSPHQANAGELFF. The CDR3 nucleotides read TGTGCCAGTAGTCCCCATCAGGCGAACGCCGGGGAGCTGTTTTTT.

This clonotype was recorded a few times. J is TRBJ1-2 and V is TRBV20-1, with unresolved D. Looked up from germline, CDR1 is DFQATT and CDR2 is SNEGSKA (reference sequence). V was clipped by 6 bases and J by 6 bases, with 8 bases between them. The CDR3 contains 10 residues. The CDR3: CSAHSHGYTF. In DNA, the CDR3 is TGCAGTGCCCACTCGCATGGCTACACCTTC.

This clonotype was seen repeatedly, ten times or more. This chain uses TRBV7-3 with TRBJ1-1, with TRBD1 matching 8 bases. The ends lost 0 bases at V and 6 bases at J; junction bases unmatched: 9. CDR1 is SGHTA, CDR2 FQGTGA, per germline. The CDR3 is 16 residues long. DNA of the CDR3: TGTGCCAGCAGCTTAACGCCGGACAGGGCAAGAGCTGAAGCTTTCTTT. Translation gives CASSLTPDRARAEAFF. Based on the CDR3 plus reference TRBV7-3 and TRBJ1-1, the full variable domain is GAGVSQTPSNKVTEKGKYVELRCDPISGHTALYWYRQSLGQGPEFLIYFQGTGAADDSGLPNDRFFAVRPEGSVSTLKIQRTERGDSAVYLCASSLTPDRARAEAFFGQGTRLTVV.

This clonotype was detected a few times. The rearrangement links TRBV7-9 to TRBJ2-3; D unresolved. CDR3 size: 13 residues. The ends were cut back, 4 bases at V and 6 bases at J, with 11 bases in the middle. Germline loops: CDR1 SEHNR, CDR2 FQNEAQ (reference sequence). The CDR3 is CASSSDLGDTQYF. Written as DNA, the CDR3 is TGTGCCAGCAGCTCCGACCTGGGGGATACGCAGTATTTT.

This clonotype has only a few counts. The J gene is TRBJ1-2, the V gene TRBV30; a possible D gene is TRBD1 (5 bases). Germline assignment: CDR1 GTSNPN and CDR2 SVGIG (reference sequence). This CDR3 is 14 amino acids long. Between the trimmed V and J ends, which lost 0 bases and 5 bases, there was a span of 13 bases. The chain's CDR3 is CAWSVGQGVYGYTF. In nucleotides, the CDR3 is TGTGCCTGGAGTGTAGGGCAGGGTGTGTATGGCTACACCTTC.